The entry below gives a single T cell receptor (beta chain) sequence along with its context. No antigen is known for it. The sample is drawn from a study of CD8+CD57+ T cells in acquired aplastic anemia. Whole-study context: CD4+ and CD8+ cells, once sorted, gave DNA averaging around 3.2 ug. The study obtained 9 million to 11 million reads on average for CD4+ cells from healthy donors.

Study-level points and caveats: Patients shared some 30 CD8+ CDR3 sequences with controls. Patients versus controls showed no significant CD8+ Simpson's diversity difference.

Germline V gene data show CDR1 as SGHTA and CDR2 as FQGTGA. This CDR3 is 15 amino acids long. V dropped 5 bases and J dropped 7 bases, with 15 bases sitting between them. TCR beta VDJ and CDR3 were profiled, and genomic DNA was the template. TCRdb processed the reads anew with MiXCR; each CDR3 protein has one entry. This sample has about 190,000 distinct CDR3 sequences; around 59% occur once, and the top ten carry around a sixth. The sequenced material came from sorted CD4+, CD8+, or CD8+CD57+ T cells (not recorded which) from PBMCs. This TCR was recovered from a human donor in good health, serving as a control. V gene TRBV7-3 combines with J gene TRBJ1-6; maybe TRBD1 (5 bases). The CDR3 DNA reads TGTGCCAGCAGCGTAGAGGGACGGACCAATTCACCCCTCCACTTT. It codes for CASSVEGRTNSPLHF. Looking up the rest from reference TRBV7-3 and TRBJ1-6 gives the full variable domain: GAGVSQTPSNKVTEKGKYVELRCDPISGHTALYWYRQSLGQGPEFLIYFQGTGAADDSGLPNDRFFAVRPEGSVSTLKIQRTERGDSAVYLCASSVEGRTNSPLHFGNGTRLTVT.